This paragraph covers one T cell receptor (beta chain) sequence. These data belong to a study of blood T cell repertoires in COVID-19. Overall study: The cDNA or gDNA used as material had been derived from T cells, B-cell-depleted T cells, or PBMCs.

The V gene's germline CDR1 is LGHNA and CDR2 YNFKEQ. The CDR3 is 14 residues long. Deletions cut 1 base from V and 4 bases from J, with 8 bases between. Under the authors' procedure: The authors estimated nucleated cell counts from reference gene primer amplification. Repertoires were generated with immunoSEQ multiplex PCR, while TCRdb's copy carries only in-frame clones and drops some. D and trimming were read from the DNA, whereas the V and J calls and clone size are those reported in that table. The sample consists of about 410,000 clones, approximately 89% of them appearing once. Individuals aged about 18 to 89 years were recruited from 20 to 25 US areas. Before being deemed recovered, Cohort 3 donors had two negative PCRs, clearance, or symptom resolution.

The receptor comes from a woman between 25 and 40 years old who had recovered from COVID-19. This rearrangement joins TRBV4-2 to TRBJ2-1, with D tentatively TRBD1 (5 bases). Input material: PBMCs or T cells enriched from blood (not recorded which). The CDR3 bases are TGTGCCAGCAGCCAAGTAAGACAGTACAATGAGCAGTTCTTC. Translating it yields CASSQVRQYNEQFF.